The clone carrying this TCR beta chain was observed once. The data belong to a study of response to subunit inactivated influenza vaccine. TCRdb called the RT-PCR reads again in MiXCR, with one record for every CDR3 protein. Here the sample spans about 620,000 distinct CDR3 sequences, 10% to 12% being singletons. Between the trimmed V and J ends, which lost 0 bases and 3 bases, there was a span of 6 bases. Germline CDR1 is DFQATT and CDR2 is SNEGSKA (reference sequence). The CDR3 is 12 amino acids. The data also belong to a second study, concerning T cells expressing NK-cell markers. As that report states: Researchers built TCR beta cDNA using 5'RACE template switching with UMIs. Dominant NKG2C+ clonotypes were found to form roughly 1.0-7.5% of CD8+ T cells in five to seven donors.

This chain uses TRBV20-1 with TRBJ2-7, with no clear D. This material consisted of PBMCs from blood, taken on the day of vaccination. This TCR derives from a man in his forties or fifties who received an inactivated influenza vaccine. The CDR3 region has the DNA TGCAGTGCTAGAGAAAACAGCTACGAGCAGTACTTC. Its translation is CSARENSYEQYF.